This is a list of T cell receptor beta chains from one sample in a study of patients and donors after allogeneic stem cell transplantation. Each CDR3 protein gets one entry after TCRdb re-called the RT-PCR reads with MiXCR. This sample has roughly 230,000 distinct CDR3 sequences, with 14% found just once. The sample comprised blood, either unsorted or a sorted T cell fraction (not recorded which). The origin of the receptors is a human donor who was either an allogeneic HSCT recipient or a stem cell or donor lymphocyte infusion donor (not recorded which). It is not recorded whose cells these are; they may come from a transplant donor. CDR3s leave out the opening cysteine and the closing phenylalanine or tryptophan. A D gene is named only where the DNA matches it firmly. Clone size is shown for a subset of rows, as once, few, many or a class of expanded clone.

few | TRBJ2-1 | TRBD1 | 11 | TRBV20-1 | SARADRVHEQF
. | TRBJ1-1 | . | 12 | TRBV7-2 | ASSLFPRDTEAF
. | TRBJ2-7 | . | 8 | TRBV2 | ASSARDSY
few | TRBJ2-7 | TRBD1 | 12 | TRBV6-2/TRBV6-3 | ASRIDRGAYEQY
many | TRBJ1-2 | . | 11 | TRBV18 | ASSPPGYRGYT
many | TRBJ1-2 | . | 13 | TRBV12-3/TRBV12-4 | ASSPEGGRDYGYT
few | TRBJ2-1 | TRBD2 | 16 | TRBV12-3/TRBV12-4 | ASSQQSLRTSGYNEQF
few | TRBJ2-3 | TRBD2 | 12 | TRBV20-1 | SAPSSGRTDTQY
. | TRBJ1-2 | . | 9 | TRBV29-1 | SVVRDYGYT
. | TRBJ2-7 | . | 13 | TRBV16 | ASSQWGRTGYEQY
. | TRBJ1-2 | TRBD1 | 10 | TRBV2 | ARRTGNYGYT
. | TRBJ2-5 | TRBD1 | 13 | TRBV7-8 | ASSPRTGGSVGQY
many | TRBJ1-4 | . | 13 | TRBV20-1 | SATVDSSTNEKLF
. | TRBJ1-1 | . | 11 | TRBV7-9 | ASRQDGGTEAF
many | TRBJ2-5 | . | 11 | TRBV12-3/TRBV12-4 | ASSLLTEETQY
. | TRBJ2-1 | . | 12 | TRBV5-8 | ASSLARQSREQF
. | TRBJ1-2 | TRBD1 | 13 | TRBV4-3 | ASSQDKGRGNGYT
few | TRBJ2-7 | TRBD1 | 16 | TRBV6-1 | ASSPTANYRGPSYEQY
. | TRBJ2-1 | . | 12 | TRBV6-1 | ASSQQGGYNEQF
many | TRBJ2-3 | . | 11 | TRBV20-1 | SAREVFTDTQY
. | TRBJ2-2 | . | 11 | TRBV6-2/TRBV6-3 | ASSDSHTGELF
many | TRBJ1-1 | . | 10 | TRBV5-1 | ASSLEGTEAF
. | TRBJ1-1 | . | 14 | TRBV3-1 | ASSPTRHSLNTEAF